A single sample gave rise to the 9 T cell receptor beta chains below, sequenced in a study of T cell repertoires in cytomegalovirus infection. Their cognate antigens are unknown. TCRdb re-called the reads through MiXCR, storing one row per CDR3 protein. The profile shows some 68,000 distinct CDR3 sequences, about 23% of them singletons. Sequenced input: PBMCs, sequenced either directly or after in vitro stimulation (not recorded which). Receptor source: a human donor in good health (CMV status not recorded). Some clones in this sample may be carry-over from other donors' samples.

This clonotype has a handful of counts. The gene calls are TRBV7-9 and TRBJ1-1; TRBD1 agrees at 8 bases. Germline loops: CDR1 SEHNR, CDR2 FQNEAQ (reference sequence). This CDR3 comprises 13 residues. V dropped 5 bases and J dropped 1; count of bases not matched to a gene: 0. DNA of the CDR3: TGTGCCAGCAGCACAGGGGGGAACACTGAAGCTTTCTTT. Its protein product is CASSTGGNTEAFF.

The chain links TRBV19 to TRBJ1-1; 7 bases line up with TRBD1. Germline trimming cut 6 bases from V and 7 bases from J; bases unmatched to any gene: 11. Germline loops: CDR1 LNHDA, CDR2 SQIVND (reference sequence). The CDR3 contains 14 residues. The chain's CDR3 is CASRAQQGKDEAFF. CDR3 in DNA: TGTGCCAGTAGAGCCCAACAGGGGAAAGATGAAGCTTTCTTT.

This clonotype turned up a few times. This chain joins TRBV6-1 and TRBJ1-5, with D maybe TRBD1 (5 bases). The CDR3 contains 12 residues. Germline V gene data show CDR1 as MNHNS and CDR2 as SASEGT. V was pared by 6 bases and J by 5 bases, with 8 bases between. CDR3 sequence (DNA): TGTGCCAGCAGGTGGGGGGATCAGCCCCAGCATTTT. Protein product: CASRWGDQPQHF.

This clonotype was detected a few times. The V and J genes are TRBV7-2 and TRBJ2-3; D is perhaps TRBD2 (6 bases). V lost 10 bases to trimming and J lost 6 bases, with 20 bases between them. Germline CDR1 is SGHTA and CDR2 is FQGNSA. The CDR3 extends over 14 amino acids. The CDR3: CATANKGLTDTQYF. CDR3 DNA: TGTGCCACCGCGAATAAGGGACTCACGGATACGCAGTATTTT.

This clonotype was recorded many times. The chain is built from TRBV7-2 and TRBJ2-1; 14 nucleotides match TRBD2. The germline V gene encodes CDR1 SGHTA and CDR2 FQGNSA. Trimming at V came to 2 bases and at J to 9 bases, leaving 12 bases not matched to a gene. CDR3 length: 18 residues. CDR3 coding DNA: TGTGCCAGCAGCTTAAACTTAAGACTAGCGGGAGGGCCGGTTGAGCAGTTCTTC. This gives the protein CASSLNLRLAGGPVEQFF.

The V and J genes are TRBV30 and TRBJ1-2; a weak D match, TRBD1 (5 bases). V was pared by 3 bases and J by 8 bases, with 19 bases between. From germline, CDR1 is GTSNPN and CDR2 SVGIG (reference sequence). CDR3 length equals 14 residues. In DNA, the CDR3 is TGTGCCTGGAGCCGGGACTCGCCTAGGAGAGGCTACACCTTC. Residues: CAWSRDSPRRGYTF.

This clonotype was seen many times. The chain combines TRBV7-2 with TRBJ2-1; 9 bases align to TRBD2. The germline CDR1 and CDR2 sequences are SGHTA and FQGNSA. This CDR3 region has 17 residues. Trimming took 1 base from V and 9 from J; bases not matched to a gene: 13. CDR3 bases: TGTGCCAGCAGCTTAGGGGAGCTGGCGGGAGGGCCTACTGAGCAGTTCTTC. Protein product: CASSLGELAGGPTEQFF.

This clonotype showed up just a few times. The genes are TRBV10-3 and TRBJ1-2; no definite D call. CDR3 length: 13 residues. Germline V gene data show CDR1 as ENHRY and CDR2 as SYGVKD. V was pared by 4 bases and J by 8 bases, with 14 bases between. The CDR3 is CAISAVAGIGYTF. CDR3 in DNA: TGTGCCATCAGTGCTGTGGCGGGGATAGGCTACACCTTC.

This clonotype was detected many times. The chain uses TRBV12-3 or TRBV12-4 and TRBJ1-1; the D is unclear. V gave up 6 bases and J gave up 1 base, with 9 bases separating them. This CDR3 is 13 amino acids long. This CDR3 is CASSLQKNTEAFF. The CDR3 DNA reads TGTGCCAGCAGCCTACAGAAGAACACTGAAGCTTTCTTT.